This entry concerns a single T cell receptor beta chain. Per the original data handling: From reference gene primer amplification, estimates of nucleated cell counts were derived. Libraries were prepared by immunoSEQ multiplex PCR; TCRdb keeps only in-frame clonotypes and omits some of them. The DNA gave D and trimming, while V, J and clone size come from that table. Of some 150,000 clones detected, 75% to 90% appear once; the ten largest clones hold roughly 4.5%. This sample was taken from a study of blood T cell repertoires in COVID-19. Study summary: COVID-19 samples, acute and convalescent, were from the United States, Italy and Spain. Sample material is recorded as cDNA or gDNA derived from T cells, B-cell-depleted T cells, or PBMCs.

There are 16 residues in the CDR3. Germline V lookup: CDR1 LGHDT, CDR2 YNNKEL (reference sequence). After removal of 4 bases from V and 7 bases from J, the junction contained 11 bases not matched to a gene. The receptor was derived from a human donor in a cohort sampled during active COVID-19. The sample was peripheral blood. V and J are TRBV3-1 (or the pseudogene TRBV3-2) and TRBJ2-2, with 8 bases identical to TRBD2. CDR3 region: CASSPNSGRTGGELFF. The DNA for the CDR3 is TGTGCCAGCAGCCCCAACAGCGGGAGAACGGGCGGGGAGCTGTTTTTT.